Below, one TCR beta chain is given with its context. The CDR3 is 16 residues long. V was pared by 6 bases and J by 5 bases, with 20 bases between. Per germline, CDR1 SNHLY and CDR2 FYNNEI. The sample originates from a study of blood T cell repertoires in COVID-19. Study-wide background: Sources were T cells, B-cell-depleted T cells, or PBMCs; the material itself was cDNA or gDNA.

Produced via immunoSEQ multiplex PCR; TCRdb's table is partial and in-frame only. The repertoire includes some 300,000 clones, more than 85% of them detected once, and 1.3% sits in the top ten. The sequenced sample was peripheral blood. The TCR was taken from a man between 65 and 85 years old with acute or convalescent COVID-19. V usage is TRBV2 and J usage is TRBJ1-5, with D tentatively TRBD1 (5 bases). In DNA form, the CDR3 reads TGTGCCAGCAGGGGGCGGGAAGGCTCCTTACATCAGCCCCAGCATTTT. It is translated as CASRGREGSLHQPQHF.